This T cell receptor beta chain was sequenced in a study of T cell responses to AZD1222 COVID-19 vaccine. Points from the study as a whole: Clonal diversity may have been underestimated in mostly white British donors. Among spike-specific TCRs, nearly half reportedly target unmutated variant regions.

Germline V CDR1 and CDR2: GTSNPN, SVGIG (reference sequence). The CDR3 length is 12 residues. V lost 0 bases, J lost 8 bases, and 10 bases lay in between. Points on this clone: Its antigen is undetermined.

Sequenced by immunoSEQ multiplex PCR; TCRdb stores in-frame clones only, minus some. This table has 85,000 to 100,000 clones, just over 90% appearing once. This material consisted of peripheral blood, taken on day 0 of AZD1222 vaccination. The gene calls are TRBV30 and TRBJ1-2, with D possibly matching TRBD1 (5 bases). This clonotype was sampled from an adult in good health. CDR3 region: CAWSVQGGGYTF. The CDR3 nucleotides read TGTGCCTGGAGTGTGCAGGGTGGAGGCTACACCTTC.